This T cell receptor (beta chain) originates from a study of blood T cell repertoires in COVID-19. About the study: Recovered status applied to Cohort 3 donors who had two consecutive negative PCRs. It also applied to those with clearance or with symptom resolution. Samples taken during acute and convalescent COVID-19 were collected in the United States, Italy and Spain.

Each participant's cohort was designated according to participant-reported clinical history. With V trimmed by 1 base and J by 5 bases, 2 bases remained unmatched. The CDR3 contains 14 residues. Germline values: CDR1 KGHSH, CDR2 LQKENI. Authors' processing steps: Scientists estimated how many nucleated cells there were by amplifying reference gene primers. TCRdb keeps only in-frame clones here, not all; method: immunoSEQ multiplex PCR. V, J and clone size are those of that table, while D and trimming were read from the DNA. The sample consists of around 140,000 clones, 84% of them appearing once. A few counts support this clone.

The sample consisted of PBMCs or T cells enriched from blood (not recorded which). This clonotype originated in a man between 50 and 59 years old in a cohort exposed to, infected with or recovered from COVID-19 (not recorded which). The V and J genes are TRBV18 and TRBJ2-1; 7 nucleotides line up with TRBD2. The CDR3 nucleotides read TGTGCCAGCTCACCACAGGGACTAAACAATGAGCAGTTCTTC. Amino acid sequence: CASSPQGLNNEQFF.